Shown below are 20 T cell receptor beta chains from a single sample sequenced in a study of blood T cell repertoires in COVID-19 (dated by TCRdb to the early 2020s). Library preparation was by the immunoSEQ multiplex PCR assay. TCRdb obtained this table from immuneACCESS and retained in-frame rearrangements with V and J assigned. These tables miss some clones; where compared with another copy, unresolved V genes account for less than half of the shortfall, and the remainder is unexplained. Within this sample are about 160,000 clones, with over 70% of them counted one time only. 3% to 3.5% of the sample is in the top ten clones. The sample was PBMCs or T cells enriched from blood (not recorded which). The receptors stem from a woman aged 60 to 75 who had recovered from COVID-19.

The chain recombines TRBV14 with TRBJ2-7; 11 positions agree with TRBD2. The J segment lost 0 bases and the V segment lost 1 base, leaving 2 bases of the junction unmatched. The germline V gene has CDR1 SGHDN and CDR2 FVKESK. There are 16 residues in the CDR3. CDR3 in DNA: TGTGCCAGCAGCCAAGCTAGCGGGGGGTTCTCCTACGAGCAGTACTTC. Amino acid sequence: CASSQASGGFSYEQYF.

The chain joins TRBV2 to TRBJ2-3; 9 bases line up with TRBD2. Trimming removed 8 bases from V and 2 bases from J; junction bases left unmatched: 14. The germline V gene encodes CDR1 SNHLY and CDR2 FYNNEI. The CDR3 runs 17 residues. The CDR3, as DNA: TGTGCCAGCGTTAGCCACTATAGCGGGGGTAACACAGATACGCAGTATTTT. It yields the protein CASVSHYSGGNTDTQYF.

The chain joins TRBV5-1 to TRBJ1-1, with 8 bases fitting TRBD1. The germline V gene encodes CDR1 SGHRS and CDR2 YFSETQ. V shed 1 base and J 2 bases; nucleotides not matched to a gene: 4. CDR3 length equals 15 residues. The CDR3 loop is CASSLLGQGNTEAFF. DNA for the CDR3: TGCGCCAGCAGCTTGTTAGGACAGGGTAACACTGAAGCTTTCTTT.

The rearrangement uses TRBV12-3 or TRBV12-4 and TRBJ1-5; D is unresolved. V was shortened by 6 bases and J by 6 bases, with 12 bases between the two germline ends. The CDR3 spans 13 residues. The DNA of the CDR3 is TGTGCCAGCAGCAACGCACGGAGTCAGCCCCAGCATTTT. Translation gives CASSNARSQPQHF.

The V and J genes are TRBV30 and TRBJ1-1; 7 nucleotides line up with TRBD1. The V gene's germline CDR1 is GTSNPN and CDR2 SVGIG (reference sequence). J was trimmed by 4 bases and V by 0 bases; bases with no gene match: 2. The CDR3 extends over 13 amino acids. CDR3 nucleotide sequence: TGTGCCTGGAGTGTAGCAGGGGGCACTGAAGCTTTCTTT. Its translation is CAWSVAGGTEAFF. Complete variable domain (other parts from reference TRBV30 and TRBJ1-1): SQTIHQWPATLVQPVGSPLSLECTVEGTSNPNLYWYRQAAGRGLQLLFYSVGIGQISSEVPQNLSASRPQDRQFILSSKKLLLSDSGFYLCAWSVAGGTEAFFGQGTRLTVV.

The chain carries TRBV10-3 and TRBJ1-2; 11 positions match TRBD1. J gave up 7 bases and V 0 bases, and 4 bases lay outside the gene matches. CDR1 is ENHRY, CDR2 SYGVKD, per germline. The CDR3 is 15 amino acids. The CDR3 DNA reads as TGTGCCATCAGTGAGTCGTTAGGACAGGGGGCTGGCTACACCTTC. It translates to CAISESLGQGAGYTF.

The chain couples TRBV4-1 to TRBJ2-1; D gene uncertain. The CDR3 runs 12 residues. Trimming stripped 3 bases from V and 5 bases from J, with 5 bases between. Germline assignment: CDR1 MGHRA and CDR2 YSYEKL. The CDR3 nucleotides are TGCGCCAGCAGCCATAGTGACAATGAGCAGTTCTTC. It yields the protein CASSHSDNEQFF.

About this clone: Other DNA sequences of this sample code for an identical CDR3. The chain links TRBV29-1 to TRBJ2-7, with D tentatively TRBD2 (5 bases). Trimming left V 4 bases short and J 3 bases short, with 7 bases between. This CDR3 has 11 amino acids. Germline lookup yields CDR1 SQVTM and CDR2 ANQGSEA. CDR3 amino acids: CSVGRDYEQYF. CDR3 DNA sequence: TGCAGCGTTGGACGGGACTACGAGCAGTACTTC.

This chain connects TRBV4-1 to TRBJ1-1, with TRBD1 identical over 7 bases. The V gene end was trimmed by 3 bases and the J gene end by 1 base; junction bases not matched to a gene: 8. There are 16 residues in the CDR3. CDR1 MGHRA and CDR2 YSYEKL come from the germline V gene. The CDR3 DNA sequence: TGCGCCAGCAGCCAGGTGCCGGGACAGCGGAACACTGAAGCTTTCTTT. This sequence encodes CASSQVPGQRNTEAFF.

The chain is built from TRBV11-2 and TRBJ2-1; D uncertain. Trimming cost V 3 bases and J 0 bases, with 6 bases left between them. The germline CDR1 and CDR2 sequences are SGHAT and FQNNGV. The CDR3 covers 14 residues. The CDR3 DNA follows: TGTGCCAGCAGCTTCCGGAGCTCCTACAATGAGCAGTTCTTC. Its translation: CASSFRSSYNEQFF.

This chain links TRBV7-2 with TRBJ2-3; D gene uncertain. Germline V lookup: CDR1 SGHTA, CDR2 FQGNSA. The length of the CDR3 is 17 residues. Deletions cut 4 bases from V and 1 base from J, with 18 bases between. The CDR3 spells CASSSTTSRLRTDTQYF. The CDR3 DNA follows: TGTGCCAGCAGCTCCACGACTTCTAGGTTGCGCACAGATACGCAGTATTTT.

V usage is TRBV19 and J usage is TRBJ1-1; 9 bases map to TRBD1. Germline CDR1 reads LNHDA; CDR2 reads SQIVND (reference sequence). The CDR3 has 16 residues. J gave up 3 bases and V 4 bases, and 9 bases lay outside the gene matches. CDR3 region: CASSTTRDRADTEAFF. CDR3 DNA sequence: TGTGCCAGTAGTACAACCAGGGACAGGGCTGACACTGAAGCTTTCTTT.

The chain is built from TRBV7-2 and TRBJ2-7; 10 bases are a match to TRBD1. With V trimmed by 3 bases and J by 5 bases, 7 bases remained unmatched. Germline CDR1 SGHTA, CDR2 FQGNSA. The CDR3 extends over 15 amino acids. The CDR3 DNA is TGTGCCAGCAGCTTCTTGGGACAGGGGAGGAACGAGCAGTACTTC. Protein sequence: CASSFLGQGRNEQYF. The complete variable domain, with remaining parts taken from reference TRBV7-2 and TRBJ2-7, reads GAGVSQSPSNKVTEKGKDVELRCDPISGHTALYWYRQSLGQGLEFLIYFQGNSAPDKSGLPSDRFSAERTGGSVSTLTIQRTQQEDSAVYLCASSFLGQGRNEQYFGPGTRLTVT.

This chain connects TRBV3-1 (or the pseudogene TRBV3-2) to TRBJ1-2, with a tentative D call TRBD1 (5 bases). This CDR3 region has 16 residues. Looked up from germline, CDR1 is LGHDT and CDR2 is YNNKEL (reference sequence). Trimming took off 4 bases at V and 6 bases at J, with 21 bases between the two ends. CDR3 nucleotides: TGTGCCAGCAGCCCCCTTTTTACTCAGGGTCGGGATGGCTACACCTTC. Its protein product is CASSPLFTQGRDGYTF.

This chain joins TRBV7-9 and TRBJ2-7; the D gene is possibly TRBD1 (6 bases). Germline V lookup: CDR1 SEHNR, CDR2 FQNEAQ (reference sequence). Trimming removed 5 bases from V and 5 bases from J, with 19 bases in between. The CDR3 loop spans 15 amino acids. CDR3 bases: TGTGCCAGCAGCCCAAGATTGACAGGCGTCGACGAGCAGTACTTC. Translated: CASSPRLTGVDEQYF.

The chain combines TRBV19 with TRBJ2-1; a possible D gene is TRBD2 (5 bases). Germline CDR1 LNHDA, CDR2 SQIVND (reference sequence). CDR3 length: 15 amino acids. With 2 bases removed from V and 0 bases from J, the gap between germline ends came to 8 bases. This CDR3 is CASSITGYSYNEQFF. CDR3 sequence (DNA): TGTGCCAGTAGTATAACGGGGTACTCCTACAATGAGCAGTTCTTC.

About this clone itself: This same CDR3 is encoded by further DNA sequences in the sample. The chain is built from TRBV19 and TRBJ1-1; D is unclear. Germline assignment: CDR1 LNHDA and CDR2 SQIVND (reference sequence). V was cut by 3 bases and J by 6 bases, with 8 bases left in between. This CDR3 contains 12 residues. The CDR3, as DNA: TGTGCCAGTAGTATTCGCGGGTCTGAAGCTTTCTTT. It translates to CASSIRGSEAFF.

The V and J genes are TRBV19 and TRBJ1-2, with TRBD1 matching 7 bases. The ends lost 4 bases at V and 8 bases at J; junction bases unmatched: 4. CDR3 length equals 12 residues. Germline assignment: CDR1 LNHDA and CDR2 SQIVND (reference sequence). The CDR3 DNA reads TGTGCCAGTAGTAAGGGGGCTGGGGGCTACACCTTC. Protein sequence: CASSKGAGGYTF.

This rearrangement joins TRBV10-1 to TRBJ2-5; TRBD2 agrees at 9 bases. The ends lost 8 bases at V and 7 bases at J; junction bases unmatched: 11. The CDR3 has 14 amino acids. Germline V CDR1 and CDR2: WNHNN, SYGVQD (reference sequence). The CDR3 reads CASARVAGDMTQYF. CDR3 sequence (DNA): TGCGCCAGCGCCCGGGTAGCGGGGGATATGACCCAGTACTTC.

Concerning this clone itself: Other DNA sequences in this sample translate to the same CDR3. V gene TRBV3-1 (or the pseudogene TRBV3-2) combines with J gene TRBJ2-5, with D unclear. The CDR3 loop spans 12 amino acids. CDR1 is LGHDT and CDR2 is YNNKEL in the germline V gene (reference sequence). The V end was cut by 1 base, the J end by 5 bases, with 5 bases between. CDR3 DNA: TGTGCCAGCAGCCAAGTACGGGAGACCCAGTACTTC. Translating gives CASSQVRETQYF.